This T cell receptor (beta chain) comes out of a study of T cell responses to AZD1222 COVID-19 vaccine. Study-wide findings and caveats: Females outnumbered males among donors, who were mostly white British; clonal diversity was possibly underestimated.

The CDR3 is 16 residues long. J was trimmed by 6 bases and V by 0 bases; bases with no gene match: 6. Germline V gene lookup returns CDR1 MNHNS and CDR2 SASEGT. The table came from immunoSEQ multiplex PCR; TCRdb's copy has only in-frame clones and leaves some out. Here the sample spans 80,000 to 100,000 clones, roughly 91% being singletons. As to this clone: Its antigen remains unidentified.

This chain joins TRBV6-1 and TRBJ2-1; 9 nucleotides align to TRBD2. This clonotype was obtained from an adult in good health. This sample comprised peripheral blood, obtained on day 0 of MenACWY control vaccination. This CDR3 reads CASSEAIGRGGNEQFF. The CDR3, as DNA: TGTGCCAGCAGTGAAGCAATTGGGCGGGGGGGCAATGAGCAGTTCTTC.